The 19 T cell receptor beta chains below were found in one sample sequenced in a study of blood T cell repertoires in COVID-19. Assay: immunoSEQ multiplex PCR; the TCRdb copy retains only in-frame clones and omits some. The repertoire consists of more than 60,000 clones, with under 90% occurring once and the leading ten covering less than 15%. The source material was peripheral blood. The receptors come from a man in his fifties with COVID-19, enrolled during active disease.

The chain has TRBV20-1 and TRBJ2-7; 7 positions match TRBD2. Germline V gene lookup returns CDR1 DFQATT and CDR2 SNEGSKA (reference sequence). The CDR3 has 17 amino acids. V lost 3 bases and J lost 0; bases outside the gene matches: 14. The CDR3, as DNA: TGCAGTGCTAGTGGGGGGGGTACAGTCTTGGGCTCCTACGAGCAGTACTTC. Encoded protein: CSASGGGTVLGSYEQYF.

The chain uses TRBV5-1 and TRBJ2-2; unclear D gene. Deletions cut 4 bases from V and 0 bases from J, with 16 bases between. Germline CDR1 reads SGHRS; CDR2 reads YFSETQ. The CDR3 length is 17 residues. CDR3 sequence: CASSLRLVTANTGELFF. In DNA form, the CDR3 reads TGCGCCAGCAGCCTGAGGTTAGTCACCGCGAACACCGGGGAGCTGTTTTTT.

By share, this clone counts as medium-sized. This chain connects TRBV4-2 to TRBJ2-1; TRBD1 matches at 10 bases. This CDR3 has 19 residues. V shed 0 bases, J shed 8 bases, and the junction held 16 bases outside the gene matches. Germline CDR1 LGHNA, CDR2 YNFKEQ. CDR3 amino acids: CASSQDLFRATGGIDEQFF. For the CDR3, the DNA is TGTGCCAGCAGCCAAGATCTATTTCGCGCGACAGGGGGCATTGATGAGCAGTTCTTC.

V gene TRBV4-2 combines with J gene TRBJ2-5, with 11 bases that match TRBD2. V trimming: 2 bases; J trimming: 0 bases; junction bases outside the gene matches: 2. This CDR3 has 16 residues. Germline V gene data show CDR1 as LGHNA and CDR2 as YNFKEQ. This CDR3 is CASSQWGLADQETQYF. DNA for the CDR3: TGTGCCAGCAGCCAATGGGGACTAGCGGACCAAGAGACCCAGTACTTC.

The rearrangement uses TRBV5-6 and TRBJ1-4; 11 positions agree with TRBD1. Per the germline V gene, CDR1 is SGHDT and CDR2 is YYEEEE. V gave up 2 bases and J gave up 11 bases; unmatched junction bases: 2. This CDR3 is built from 13 residues. The CDR3 is CASSFGTGGKLFF. The CDR3 DNA sequence: TGTGCCAGCAGCTTTGGGACAGGGGGGAAACTGTTTTTT.

The chain links TRBV2 to TRBJ1-1, with D possibly being TRBD1 (5 bases). Per germline, CDR1 SNHLY and CDR2 FYNNEI. The CDR3 length is 11 residues. Trimming took off 7 bases at V and 10 bases at J, with 13 bases between the two ends. CDR3 DNA: TGTGCCAGCAATCTGGGGCCCCGAGCTTTCTTT. It yields the protein CASNLGPRAFF.

This clone came up once. The V and J genes are TRBV5-1 and TRBJ1-4, with unresolved D. The V gene's germline CDR1 is SGHRS and CDR2 YFSETQ. The CDR3 is made up of 14 amino acids. The germline V and J ends were trimmed by 0 bases and 7 bases, with 10 bases remaining between them. The CDR3 protein is CASSLGGIGEKLFF. CDR3 sequence (DNA): TGCGCCAGCAGCTTGGGAGGGATTGGTGAAAAACTGTTTTTT.

The chain carries TRBV3-1 (or the pseudogene TRBV3-2) and TRBJ1-1; possible D gene TRBD1, 5 bases. The CDR3 extends over 14 amino acids. Looked up from germline, CDR1 is LGHDT and CDR2 is YNNKEL (reference sequence). V was clipped by 1 base and J by 0 bases, with 6 bases between them. The DNA of the CDR3 is TGTGCCAGCAGCCAAGCGGGGGTGAACACTGAAGCTTTCTTT. Translating gives CASSQAGVNTEAFF.

The chain uses TRBV2 and TRBJ1-3; D is possibly TRBD1 (5 bases). The germline V and J ends were trimmed by 4 bases and 7 bases, with 11 bases remaining between them. Per germline, CDR1 SNHLY and CDR2 FYNNEI. This CDR3 spans 13 amino acids. CDR3 protein: CASSAGGGNTIYF. The CDR3 DNA reads as TGTGCCAGCAGTGCCGGGGGGGGTAACACCATATATTTT.

J is TRBJ1-5 and V is TRBV5-5; 7 positions match TRBD1. V was pared by 4 bases and J by 2 bases, with 9 bases of the junction left unmatched. Germline assignment: CDR1 SGHKS and CDR2 YYEKEE (reference sequence). The CDR3 loop spans 16 amino acids. This CDR3 is CASSEGQVGGNQPQHF. CDR3 DNA: TGTGCCAGCAGCGAAGGACAGGTGGGGGGCAATCAGCCCCAGCATTTT.

The V and J genes are TRBV5-1 and TRBJ2-5, with 12 bases identical to TRBD2. Germline lookup yields CDR1 SGHRS and CDR2 YFSETQ. This CDR3 spans 17 amino acids. V lost 0 bases and J lost 5; bases outside the gene matches: 8. In DNA form, the CDR3 reads TGCGCCAGCAGCTTGGGAGGACTAGCGGGGCCTGCGGAGACCCAGTACTTC. Amino acid sequence: CASSLGGLAGPAETQYF.

The chain uses TRBV14 and TRBJ1-1; possible D gene TRBD1, 5 bases. The CDR3 covers 18 residues. Trimming pared 4 bases from V and 7 bases from J, leaving 28 bases between. Per the germline V gene, CDR1 is SGHDN and CDR2 is FVKESK. CDR3 DNA sequence: TGTGCCAGCAGCCCTCGAATGGGGGGGGTCGAACTCGCGAGTGAAGCTTTCTTT. This translates into CASSPRMGGVELASEAFF.

This chain uses TRBV10-3 with TRBJ2-2, with D perhaps TRBD2 (6 bases). This CDR3 is built from 18 residues. Germline CDR1 reads ENHRY; CDR2 reads SYGVKD. The V gene lost 0 bases and the J gene lost 3 bases, with 17 bases spanning the gap. In DNA, the CDR3 is TGTGCCATCAGTGAGTCGACTCCTGGGAGGTGGGACACCGGGGAGCTGTTTTTT. It specifies CAISESTPGRWDTGELFF.

With regard to this clone: Compared with germline, one end of the junction differs, possibly owing to a read error. This chain uses TRBV24-1 with TRBJ1-3, with a weak D call TRBD1 (6 bases). This CDR3 is built from 11 residues. Germline CDR1 KGHDR, CDR2 SFDVKD. The CDR3 DNA reads TGCACCCAGGGGTGCGGAAACACCATATATTTT. It encodes CTQGCGNTIYF.

The J gene is TRBJ2-3, the V gene TRBV19, with 13 bases matching TRBD2. V lost 3 bases and J lost 9; bases outside the gene matches: 9. The CDR3 contains 16 residues. Germline CDR1 reads LNHDA; CDR2 reads SQIVND (reference sequence). CDR3 DNA sequence: TGTGCCAGTAGTATTCATGGGCCGACTAGCGGGGGGACGCAGTATTTT. Protein sequence: CASSIHGPTSGGTQYF.

The CDR3 DNA follows: TGTGCCAGCAGTGAAGTGGCAGGGGCGGGTGGCTACACCTTC. Encoded protein: CASSEVAGAGGYTF. The chain combines TRBV2 with TRBJ1-2, with a weak D call TRBD1 (6 bases). The CDR3 is 14 residues long. V was pared by 1 base and J by 7 bases, with 13 bases between. The germline V gene encodes CDR1 SNHLY and CDR2 FYNNEI.

The genes are TRBV2 and TRBJ2-3, with TRBD2 matching over 7 bases. Germline CDR1 SNHLY, CDR2 FYNNEI. The CDR3 length is 14 residues. V lost 3 bases to trimming and J lost 6 bases; unmatched junction nucleotides: 6. The CDR3 loop reads CASSEGGRWDTQYF. The CDR3 nucleotides read TGTGCCAGCAGTGAGGGAGGGAGGTGGGATACGCAGTATTTT.

This clone was observed a few times. V gene TRBV2 combines with J gene TRBJ1-6; D gene unclear. With 8 bases removed from V and 8 bases from J, the gap between germline ends came to 13 bases. Germline V gives CDR1 SNHLY, CDR2 FYNNEI. The CDR3 sequence is 13 residues long. The CDR3: CASALQSDSPLHF. As DNA, the CDR3 is TGTGCCAGCGCCCTTCAGTCTGATTCACCCCTCCACTTT. The full variable domain, with the rest looked up from reference TRBV2 and TRBJ1-6, is EPEVTQTPSHQVTQMGQEVILRCVPISNHLYFYWYRQILGQKVEFLVSFYNNEISEKSEIFDDQFSVERPDGSNFTLKIRSTKLEDSAMYFCASALQSDSPLHFGNGTRLTVT.

V is TRBV27 and J is TRBJ2-1; possible D gene TRBD2, 7 bases. V gave up 4 bases and J gave up 10 bases, with 14 bases separating them. Germline V gene sequence: CDR1 MNHEY, CDR2 SMNVEV (reference sequence). The CDR3 consists of 13 residues. Here the CDR3 DNA reads TGTGCCAGCAGTTCAGAGAGGGGGGGAGAGCAGTTCTTC. As protein: CASSSERGGEQFF.